At least ten counts were recorded for the clone carrying this T cell receptor beta chain. The antigen remains undetermined. Germline assignment: CDR1 MNHEY and CDR2 SVGEGT. The CDR3 contains 13 residues. Deletions cut 2 bases from V and 0 bases from J, with 1 base between. The data were obtained in a study of early T cells in non-severe SARS-CoV-2 infection. Individual cDNA molecules carried attached unique molecular identifiers. One entry per CDR3 protein, called by TCRdb with MiXCR from the 5' RACE reads. The table records 25,000 to 30,000 distinct CDR3 sequences, about 5% of them present only once. Study-wide points: In VDJdb matching, anti-spike CD8 responses were favored while private and CD4 specificities went missing.

Sequenced material: whole blood. The TCR sequence derives from an adult who was a healthcare worker with PCR-confirmed SARS-CoV-2 infection or an uninfected control (not recorded which). This sequence joins TRBV6-2 or TRBV6-3 and TRBJ2-2, with D unclear. CDR3 nucleotides: TGTGCCAGCAGTTACCCGAACACCGGGGAGCTGTTTTTT. It translates to CASSYPNTGELFF.